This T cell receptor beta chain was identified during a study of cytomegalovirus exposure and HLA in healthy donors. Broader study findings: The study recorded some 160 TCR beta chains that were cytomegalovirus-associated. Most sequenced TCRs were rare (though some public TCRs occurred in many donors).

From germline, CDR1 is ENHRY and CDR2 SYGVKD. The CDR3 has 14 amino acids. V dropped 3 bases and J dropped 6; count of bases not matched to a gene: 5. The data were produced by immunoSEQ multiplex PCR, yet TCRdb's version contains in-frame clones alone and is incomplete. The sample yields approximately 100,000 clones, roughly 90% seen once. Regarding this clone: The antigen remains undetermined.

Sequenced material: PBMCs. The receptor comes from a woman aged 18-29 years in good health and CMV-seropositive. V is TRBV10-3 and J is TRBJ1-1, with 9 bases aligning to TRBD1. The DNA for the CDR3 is TGTGCCATCAGTGAAGACAGGGGGATCGCTGAAGCTTTCTTT. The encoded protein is CAISEDRGIAEAFF.